This T cell receptor (beta chain) originates from a study of CD8 T cells in Susac syndrome. Study conclusions and caveats: The number of individuals included in the study's TCR sequencing and HLA analysis was acknowledged as relatively small.

Worth noting for this clonotype: Its antigen is undetermined.

Reverse transcription used roughly 0.45 to 1 ug RNA and random hexamers. Amplification of TCR beta CDR3 by immunoSEQ multiplex PCR spanned 54 Vbeta and 13 Jbeta. Each CDR3 protein gets one entry after TCRdb re-called the immunoSEQ multiplex PCR reads with MiXCR. The sample comprises approximately 150,000 distinct CDR3 sequences, roughly 94% of which are singletons, and 0.08% rests with the top ten. CD8+ and CD4+ T cells from blood underwent TCR beta sequencing, which was carried out in a high-throughput format. Negative isolation yielded the CD8+ and CD4+ T cells, while FACS enriched the TEMRA cells. CDR3 length: 12 amino acids. The germline V and J ends were trimmed by 7 bases and 2 bases, with 9 bases remaining between them. The V gene's germline CDR1 is SGHRS and CDR2 YFSETQ.

The sequence was obtained from a human donor in good health. J is TRBJ2-5 and V is TRBV5-1; possibly TRBD1 for D (6 bases). Sample: CD4+ T cells from PBMCs. The CDR3 nucleotides read TGCGCCAGCTCGGGACAACAAGAGACCCAGTACTTC. Translation gives CASSGQQETQYF.